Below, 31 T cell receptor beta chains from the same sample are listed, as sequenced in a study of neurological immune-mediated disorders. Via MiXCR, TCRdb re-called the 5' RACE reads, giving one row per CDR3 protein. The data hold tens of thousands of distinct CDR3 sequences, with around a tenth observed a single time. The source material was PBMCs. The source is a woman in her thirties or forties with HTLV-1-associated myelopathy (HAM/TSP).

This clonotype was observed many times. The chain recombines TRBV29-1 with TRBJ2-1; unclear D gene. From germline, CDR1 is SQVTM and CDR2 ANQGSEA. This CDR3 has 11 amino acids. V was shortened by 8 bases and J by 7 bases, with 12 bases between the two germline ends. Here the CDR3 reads CSKTWVNEQFF. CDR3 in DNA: TGCAGCAAGACATGGGTTAATGAGCAGTTCTTC.

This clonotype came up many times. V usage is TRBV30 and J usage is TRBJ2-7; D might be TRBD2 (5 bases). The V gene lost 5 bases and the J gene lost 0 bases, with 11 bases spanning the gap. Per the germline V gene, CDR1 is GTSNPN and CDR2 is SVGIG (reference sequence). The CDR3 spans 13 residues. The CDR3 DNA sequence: TGTGCCTGGGGAAGGAGGCTCTCCTACGAGCAGTACTTC. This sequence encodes CAWGRRLSYEQYF. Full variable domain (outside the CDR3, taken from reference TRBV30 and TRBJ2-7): SQTIHQWPATLVQPVGSPLSLECTVEGTSNPNLYWYRQAAGRGLQLLFYSVGIGQISSEVPQNLSASRPQDRQFILSSKKLLLSDSGFYLCAWGRRLSYEQYFGPGTRLTVT.

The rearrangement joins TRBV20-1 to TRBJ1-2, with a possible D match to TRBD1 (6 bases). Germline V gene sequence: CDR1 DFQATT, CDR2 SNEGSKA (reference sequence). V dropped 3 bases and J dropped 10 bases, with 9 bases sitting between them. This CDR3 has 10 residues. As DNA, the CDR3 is TGCAGTGCTAGTTGGGGGGCCTACACCTTC. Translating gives CSASWGAYTF.

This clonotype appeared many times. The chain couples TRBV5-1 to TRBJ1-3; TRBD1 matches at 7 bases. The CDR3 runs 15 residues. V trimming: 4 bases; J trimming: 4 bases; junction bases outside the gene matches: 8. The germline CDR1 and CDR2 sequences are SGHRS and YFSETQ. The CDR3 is CASSLQGNAGNTIYF. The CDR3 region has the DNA TGCGCCAGCAGCCTACAGGGGAATGCGGGAAACACCATATATTTT.

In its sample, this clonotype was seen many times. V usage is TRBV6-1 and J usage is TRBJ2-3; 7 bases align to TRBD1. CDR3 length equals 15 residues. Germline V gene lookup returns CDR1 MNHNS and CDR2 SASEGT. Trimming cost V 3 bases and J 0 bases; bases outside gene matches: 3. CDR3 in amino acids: CASSEQDRSTDTQYF. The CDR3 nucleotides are TGTGCCAGCAGTGAGCAGGACAGGAGCACAGATACGCAGTATTTT.

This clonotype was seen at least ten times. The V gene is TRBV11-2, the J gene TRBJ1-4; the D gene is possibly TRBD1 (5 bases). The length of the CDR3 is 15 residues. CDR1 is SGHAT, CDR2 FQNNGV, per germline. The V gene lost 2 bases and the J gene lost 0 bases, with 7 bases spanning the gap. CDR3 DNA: TGTGCCAGCAGCTTAATACAGGCAACTAATGAAAAACTGTTTTTT. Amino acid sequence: CASSLIQATNEKLFF.

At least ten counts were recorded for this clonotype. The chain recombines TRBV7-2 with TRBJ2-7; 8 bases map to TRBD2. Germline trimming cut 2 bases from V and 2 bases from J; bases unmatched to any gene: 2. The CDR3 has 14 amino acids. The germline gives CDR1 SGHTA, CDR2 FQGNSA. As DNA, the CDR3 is TGTGCCAGCAGCTTAATAGCGGGGACCTACGAGCAGTACTTC. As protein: CASSLIAGTYEQYF.

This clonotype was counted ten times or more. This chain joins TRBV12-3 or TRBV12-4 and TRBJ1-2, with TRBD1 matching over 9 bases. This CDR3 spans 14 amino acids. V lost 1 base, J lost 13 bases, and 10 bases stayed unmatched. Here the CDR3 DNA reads TGTGCCAGCAGTTTAGAAATTTACGGGACAGGGAGCACCTTC. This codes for CASSLEIYGTGSTF.

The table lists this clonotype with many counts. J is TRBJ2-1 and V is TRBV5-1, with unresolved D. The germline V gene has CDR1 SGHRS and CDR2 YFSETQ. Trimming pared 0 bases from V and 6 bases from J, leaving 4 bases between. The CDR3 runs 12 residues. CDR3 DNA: TGCGCCAGCAGCTTGGAATTCAATGAGCAGTTCTTC. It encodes CASSLEFNEQFF.

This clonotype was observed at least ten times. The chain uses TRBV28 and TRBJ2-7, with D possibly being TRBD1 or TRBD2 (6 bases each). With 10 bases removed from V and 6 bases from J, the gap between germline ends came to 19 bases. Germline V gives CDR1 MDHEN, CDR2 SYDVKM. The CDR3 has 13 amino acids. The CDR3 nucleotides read TGTGCCACCGGGGGCCGGGGGCTCGGCGAGCAGTACTTC. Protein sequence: CATGGRGLGEQYF.

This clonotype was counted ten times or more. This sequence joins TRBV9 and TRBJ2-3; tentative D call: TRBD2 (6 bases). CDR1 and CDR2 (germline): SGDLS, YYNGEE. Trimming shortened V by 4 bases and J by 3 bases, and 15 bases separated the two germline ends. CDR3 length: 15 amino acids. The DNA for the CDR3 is TGTGCCAGCAGCCAATCCGAGGGGAGGACAGATACGCAGTATTTT. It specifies CASSQSEGRTDTQYF. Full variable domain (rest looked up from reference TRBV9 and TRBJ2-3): DSGVTQTPKHLITATGQRVTLRCSPRSGDLSVYWYQQSLDQGLQFLIQYYNGEERAKGNILERFSAQQFPDLHSELNLSSLELGDSALYFCASSQSEGRTDTQYFGPGTRLTVL.

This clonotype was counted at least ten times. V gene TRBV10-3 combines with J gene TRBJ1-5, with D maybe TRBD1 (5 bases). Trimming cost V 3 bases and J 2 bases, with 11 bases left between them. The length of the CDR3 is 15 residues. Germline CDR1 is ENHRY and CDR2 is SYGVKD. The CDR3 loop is CAISDSGPGNQPQHF. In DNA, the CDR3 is TGTGCCATCAGTGATTCGGGACCGGGCAATCAGCCCCAGCATTTT.

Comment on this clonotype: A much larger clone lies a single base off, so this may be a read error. CDR3 sequence: CASSYEYRQDQPQHF. For the CDR3, the DNA is TGTGCCAGCAGTTACGAGTACCGCCAGGATCAGCCCCAGCATTTT. The rearrangement uses TRBV6-2 or TRBV6-3 and TRBJ1-5; D is uncertain. Germline CDR1 and CDR2: MNHEY and SVGEGT. V was trimmed by 2 bases and J by 5 bases, leaving 13 bases between them. CDR3 length equals 15 residues.

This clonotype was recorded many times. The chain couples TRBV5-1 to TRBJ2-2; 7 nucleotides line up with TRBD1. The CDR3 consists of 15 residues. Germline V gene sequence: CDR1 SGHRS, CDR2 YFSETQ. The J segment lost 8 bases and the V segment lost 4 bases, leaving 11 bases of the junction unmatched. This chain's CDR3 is CASSPGQLPPGELFF. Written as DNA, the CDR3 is TGCGCCAGCAGCCCGGGACAGCTGCCACCGGGGGAGCTGTTTTTT.

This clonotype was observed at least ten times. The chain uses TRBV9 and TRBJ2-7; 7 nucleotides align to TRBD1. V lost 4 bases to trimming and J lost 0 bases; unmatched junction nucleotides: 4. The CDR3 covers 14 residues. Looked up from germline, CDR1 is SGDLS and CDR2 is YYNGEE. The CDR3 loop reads CASSPGTDSYEQYF. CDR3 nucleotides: TGTGCCAGCAGCCCCGGGACAGACTCCTACGAGCAGTACTTC.

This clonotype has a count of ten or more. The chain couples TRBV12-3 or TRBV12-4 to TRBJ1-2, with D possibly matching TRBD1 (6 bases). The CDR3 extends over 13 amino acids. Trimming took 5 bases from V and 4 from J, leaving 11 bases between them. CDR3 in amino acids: CASSPDRTYGYTF. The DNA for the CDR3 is TGTGCCAGCAGTCCGGACAGAACCTATGGCTACACCTTC.

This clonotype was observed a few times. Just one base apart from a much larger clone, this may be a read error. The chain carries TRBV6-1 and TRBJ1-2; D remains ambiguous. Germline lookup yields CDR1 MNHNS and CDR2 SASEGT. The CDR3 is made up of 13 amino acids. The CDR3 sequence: CAGSEFGSYGYTF. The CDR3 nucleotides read TGTGCCGGCAGTGAATTTGGCAGCTATGGCTACACCTTC.

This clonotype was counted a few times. The CDR3 region has the DNA TGCGCCAGCAGCCAAGATGTAGCGGGGGCCTACAATGAGCAGTTCTTC. Protein: CASSQDVAGAYNEQFF. The chain couples TRBV4-3 to TRBJ2-1, with 9 bases identical to TRBD2. V lost 0 bases to trimming and J lost 2 bases; unmatched junction nucleotides: 2. CDR1 and CDR2 from the germline V gene are LGHNA and YSLEER. This CDR3 region has 16 residues.

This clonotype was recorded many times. CDR3 nucleotide sequence: TGTGCCAGCTCCCGGGGACATACAACTAATGAAAAACTGTTTTTT. Encoded protein: CASSRGHTTNEKLFF. The genes are TRBV6-5 and TRBJ1-4, with D possibly being TRBD1 (6 bases). The ends were cut back, 8 bases at V and 0 bases at J, with 13 bases in the middle. The CDR3 consists of 15 residues. Germline CDR1 and CDR2: MNHEY and SVGAGI.

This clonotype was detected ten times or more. The CDR3 is CASSLRQGLYEQYF. The CDR3 coding sequence is TGTGCCAGCAGTTTAAGGCAGGGCCTCTACGAGCAGTACTTC. The rearrangement joins TRBV27 to TRBJ2-7; perhaps TRBD1 as D (5 bases). Deletions cut 2 bases from V and 3 bases from J, with 11 bases between. The CDR3 extends over 14 amino acids. The germline CDR1 and CDR2 sequences are MNHEY and SMNVEV (reference sequence).

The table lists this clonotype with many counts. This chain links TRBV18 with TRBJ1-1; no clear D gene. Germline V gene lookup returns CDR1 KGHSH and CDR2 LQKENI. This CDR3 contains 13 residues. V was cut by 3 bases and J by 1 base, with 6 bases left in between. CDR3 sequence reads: CASSPQSNTEAFF. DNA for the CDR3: TGTGCCAGCTCACCCCAGTCGAACACTGAAGCTTTCTTT.

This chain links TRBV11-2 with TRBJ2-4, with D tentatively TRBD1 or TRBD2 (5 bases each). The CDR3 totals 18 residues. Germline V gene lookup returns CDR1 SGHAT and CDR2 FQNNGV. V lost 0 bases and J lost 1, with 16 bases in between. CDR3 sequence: CASSLDRSQWGAKNIQYF. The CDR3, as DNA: TGTGCCAGCAGCTTAGATCGGAGCCAGTGGGGGGCCAAAAACATTCAGTACTTC.

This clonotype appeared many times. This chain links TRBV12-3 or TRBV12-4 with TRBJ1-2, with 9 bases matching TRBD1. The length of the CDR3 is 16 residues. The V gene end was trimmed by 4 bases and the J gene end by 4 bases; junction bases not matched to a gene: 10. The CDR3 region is CASSSPPGQGLYGYTF. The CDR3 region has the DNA TGTGCCAGCAGTTCCCCCCCGGGACAGGGTCTCTATGGCTACACCTTC.

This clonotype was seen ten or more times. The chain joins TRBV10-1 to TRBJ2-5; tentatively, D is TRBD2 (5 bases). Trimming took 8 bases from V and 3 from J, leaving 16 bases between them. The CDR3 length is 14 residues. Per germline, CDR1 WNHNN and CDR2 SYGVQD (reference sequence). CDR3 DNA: TGCGCCAGCGCCTTGGGAGCCAGGAAAGAGACCCAGTACTTC. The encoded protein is CASALGARKETQYF.

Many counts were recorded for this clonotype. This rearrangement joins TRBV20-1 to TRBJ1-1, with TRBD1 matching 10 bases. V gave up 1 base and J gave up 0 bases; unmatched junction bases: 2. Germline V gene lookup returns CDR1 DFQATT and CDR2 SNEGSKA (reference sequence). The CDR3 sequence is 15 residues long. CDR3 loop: CSARAGQGLNTEAFF. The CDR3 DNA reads TGCAGTGCTAGAGCGGGACAGGGGCTGAACACTGAAGCTTTCTTT.

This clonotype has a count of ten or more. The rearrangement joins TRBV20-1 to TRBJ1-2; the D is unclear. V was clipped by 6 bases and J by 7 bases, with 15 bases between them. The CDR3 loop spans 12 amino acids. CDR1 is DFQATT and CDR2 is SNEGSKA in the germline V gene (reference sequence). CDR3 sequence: CSAPPPNRGYTF. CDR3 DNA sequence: TGCAGTGCCCCGCCTCCCAATCGTGGCTACACCTTC.

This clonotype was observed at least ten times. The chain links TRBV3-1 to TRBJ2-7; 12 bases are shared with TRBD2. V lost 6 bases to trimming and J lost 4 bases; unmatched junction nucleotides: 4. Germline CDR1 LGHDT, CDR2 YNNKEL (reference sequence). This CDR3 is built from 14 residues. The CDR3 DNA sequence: TGTGCCAGCAGAGGTACTAGCGGGGGGTACGAGCAGTACTTC. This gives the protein CASRGTSGGYEQYF.

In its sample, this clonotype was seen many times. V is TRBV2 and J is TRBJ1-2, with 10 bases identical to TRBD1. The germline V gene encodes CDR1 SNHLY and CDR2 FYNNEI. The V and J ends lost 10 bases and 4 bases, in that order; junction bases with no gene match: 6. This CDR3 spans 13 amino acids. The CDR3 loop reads CATRQGAIYGYTF. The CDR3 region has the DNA TGTGCCACACGACAGGGGGCGATCTATGGCTACACCTTC.

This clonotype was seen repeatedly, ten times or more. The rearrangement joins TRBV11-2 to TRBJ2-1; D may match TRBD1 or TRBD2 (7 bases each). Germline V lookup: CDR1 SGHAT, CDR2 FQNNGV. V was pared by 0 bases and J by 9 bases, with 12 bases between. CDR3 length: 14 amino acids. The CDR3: CASSLDRGDSEQFF. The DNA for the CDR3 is TGTGCCAGCAGCTTAGACCGGGGGGACAGTGAGCAGTTCTTC.

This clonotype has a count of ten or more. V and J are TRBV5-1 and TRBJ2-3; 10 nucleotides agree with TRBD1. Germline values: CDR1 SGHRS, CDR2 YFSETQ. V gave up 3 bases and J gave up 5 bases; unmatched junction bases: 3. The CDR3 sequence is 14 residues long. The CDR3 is CASSSGQGGDTQYF. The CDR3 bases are TGCGCCAGCAGCTCAGGACAGGGGGGAGATACGCAGTATTTT.

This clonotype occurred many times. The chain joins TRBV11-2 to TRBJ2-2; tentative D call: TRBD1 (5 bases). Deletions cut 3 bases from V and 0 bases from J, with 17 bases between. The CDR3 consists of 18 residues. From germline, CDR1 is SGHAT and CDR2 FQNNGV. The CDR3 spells CASSFSELTQANTGELFF. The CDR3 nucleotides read TGTGCCAGCAGCTTCTCCGAATTGACACAGGCGAACACCGGGGAGCTGTTTTTT.